The 5 T cell receptor beta chains presented below share a single source sample, sequenced in a study of Ad26.COV2.S vaccination and SARS-CoV-2 variants. Treatment noted: about 20 received Ad26.COV2.S at low or high dose, single or two shots; 5 received placebo; per-sample allocation not given. Sampling took place 63 days after the first vaccine or placebo injection. The table came from immunoSEQ multiplex PCR; TCRdb's copy has only in-frame clones and leaves some out. The table has 300,000 to 350,000 clones, roughly 90% seen once; the top ten hold roughly 6%. The sequenced sample was peripheral blood, obtained in a trial of Ad26.COV2.S vaccine versus placebo. The receptors here all came from a person between 18 and 65 years old who received the Ad26.COV2.S COVID-19 vaccine or a placebo.

CDR3 nucleotide sequence: TGTGCCAGCAGCTTAGGGATGGGCGGCATCCTCTCCTACGAGCAGTACTTC. Translation: CASSLGMGGILSYEQYF. The chain is built from TRBV7-8 and TRBJ2-7, with D unresolved. Per the germline V gene, CDR1 is SGHVS and CDR2 is FQNEAQ. The V end was cut by 1 base, the J end by 0 bases, with 16 bases between. The CDR3 runs to 17 residues.

The genes are TRBV9 and TRBJ2-2; 7 bases fit TRBD1. J gave up 4 bases and V 5 bases, and 5 bases lay outside the gene matches. The CDR3 extends over 14 amino acids. The germline CDR1 and CDR2 sequences are SGDLS and YYNGEE. The CDR3 nucleotides read TGTGCCAGCAGGTCTACAGGGGCCACCGGGGAGCTGTTTTTT. Its translation: CASRSTGATGELFF.

The table lists this clone with a few counts. Other nucleotide sequences from this sample produce the same CDR3. The rearrangement links TRBV6-4 to TRBJ2-2; D uncertain. Per germline, CDR1 MRHNA and CDR2 SNTAGT. There are 14 residues in the CDR3. Trimming removed 0 bases at V and 6 bases at J, with 8 bases between. The CDR3 here is CASSDSSGSGELFF. Here the CDR3 DNA reads TGTGCCAGCAGTGACTCGTCGGGTTCCGGGGAGCTGTTTTTT.

The chain employs TRBV5-6 and TRBJ1-2; TRBD1 is a possible D gene (6 bases). The CDR3 consists of 16 residues. CDR1 and CDR2 from the germline V gene are SGHDT and YYEEEE. Trimming cost V 4 bases and J 4 bases, with 20 bases left between them. CDR3 sequence (DNA): TGTGCCAGCAGCCTGGAGACAGGCGACTTACTCTATGGCTACACCTTC. It yields the protein CASSLETGDLLYGYTF.

J is TRBJ2-1 and V is TRBV30; D possibly matches TRBD1 or TRBD2 (7 bases each). The CDR3 covers 16 residues. Germline assignment: CDR1 GTSNPN and CDR2 SVGIG (reference sequence). Trimming pared 2 bases from V and 2 bases from J, leaving 16 bases between. CDR3 sequence: CAWSLGGGGPYNEQFF. Here the CDR3 DNA reads TGTGCCTGGAGTTTGGGAGGGGGCGGGCCCTACAATGAGCAGTTCTTC.